The sample holds a few counts of the clone carrying this T cell receptor (beta chain). TCRdb redid the calling of the 5' RACE reads with MiXCR, one entry per CDR3 protein. The table shows around 320,000 distinct CDR3 sequences, with 19% occurring only once. This sample stems from a study of T-cell memory formation after mild COVID-19. The CDR3 extends over 12 amino acids. Trimming took off 1 base at V and 11 bases at J, with 12 bases between the two ends. In germline, CDR1 is SGHRS, CDR2 YFSETQ. Sequenced material: PBMCs or a T cell subset sorted from them (not recorded which). This sequence originates from a man between 18 and 35 years old who had mild COVID-19 (a few samples of this study predate the infection). Cell type and time point are not known. V is TRBV5-1 and J is TRBJ1-1; no reliable D call. The CDR3 protein is CASSLNNAGAFF. The CDR3 nucleotides are TGCGCCAGCAGCTTGAATAACGCCGGGGCTTTCTTT.